These T cell receptor beta chains were read from a single sample in a study of metastatic and nonmetastatic thyroid tumors. Through MiXCR, TCRdb re-clonotyped the PCR reads. Among roughly 48,000 clones, roughly 15% were seen once, and the ten largest hold just under 3%. The source material was blood. Receptor source: a female donor with papillary thyroid cancer or a benign thyroid nodule (not recorded which). Some clones in this sample may be carry-over from other donors' samples. CDR3s include the opening cysteine and the closing phenylalanine or tryptophan. The order of the fields is V gene, D gene, clone size, J gene, CDR3 length, CDR3 DNA, CDR3 protein. D genes are given only for firm matches. A clone size is listed for some rows: how often the clone was seen (once, few, many), or a class if it is expanded.

TRBV12-3/TRBV12-4,TRBD1,many,TRBJ1-2,14,TGTGCCAGCAGTTTCGACAGGGCGGACTATGGCTACACCTTC,CASSFDRADYGYTF
TRBV5-1,-,-,TRBJ1-2,14,TGCGCCAGCAGCTTGGAGGCAGGGATCTATGGCTACACCTTC,CASSLEAGIYGYTF
TRBV11-2,-,-,TRBJ2-7,11,TGTGCCAGCAGCTTAGGGTGGGGGCAGTACTTC,CASSLGWGQYF
TRBV5-1,TRBD1,many,TRBJ2-3,15,TGCGCCAGCAGCTTAGACAGGGGAAAGGGAGATACGCAGTATTTT,CASSLDRGKGDTQYF
TRBV10-3,-,many,TRBJ1-2,15,TGTGCCATCAGCGCGGCTGGGGGAGCCAACTATGGCTACACCTTC,CAISAAGGANYGYTF
TRBV6-1,-,many,TRBJ2-1,14,TGTGCCAGCAGTGAATACGATGTAGGCTATGAGCAGTTCTTC,CASSEYDVGYEQFF
TRBV12-3/TRBV12-4,-,many,TRBJ2-4,17,TGTGCCAGCAGTTTAGCGTACAGCAATGAAGCCAAAAACATTCAGTACTTC,CASSLAYSNEAKNIQYF
TRBV30,-,-,TRBJ2-7,12,TGTGCCTGGGTGCGGACAAGCTACGAGCAGTATTTC,CAWVRTSYEQYF
TRBV28,TRBD1,-,TRBJ1-6,17,TGTGCCAGCAGTTTCTATCAGGGGGGGCAGATCCATTCACCCCTCCACTTT,CASSFYQGGQIHSPLHF
TRBV3-1,TRBD1,many,TRBJ2-5,16,TGTGCCAGCAGCCAAGGAATAGTGACAGGGCCAGAGACCCAGTACTTC,CASSQGIVTGPETQYF
TRBV28,-,few,TRBJ1-2,13,TGTGCCAGCAGTTTAGTCAGATACTATGGCTACACCTTC,CASSLVRYYGYTF
TRBV11-2,TRBD2,-,TRBJ2-7,17,TGTGCCAGCAGCTTAGTCGGAGCGGGAGGGCCGAGCTACGATCAGTACTTC,CASSLVGAGGPSYDQYF
TRBV20-1,TRBD1,many,TRBJ2-7,12,TGCAGTGCTAACAGGGGGAACTACGAGCAGTACTTC,CSANRGNYEQYF
TRBV2,-,few,TRBJ2-2,14,TGTGCCAGCAGAAAGGACGCGAACACCGGGGAGCTGTTTTTT,CASRKDANTGELFF